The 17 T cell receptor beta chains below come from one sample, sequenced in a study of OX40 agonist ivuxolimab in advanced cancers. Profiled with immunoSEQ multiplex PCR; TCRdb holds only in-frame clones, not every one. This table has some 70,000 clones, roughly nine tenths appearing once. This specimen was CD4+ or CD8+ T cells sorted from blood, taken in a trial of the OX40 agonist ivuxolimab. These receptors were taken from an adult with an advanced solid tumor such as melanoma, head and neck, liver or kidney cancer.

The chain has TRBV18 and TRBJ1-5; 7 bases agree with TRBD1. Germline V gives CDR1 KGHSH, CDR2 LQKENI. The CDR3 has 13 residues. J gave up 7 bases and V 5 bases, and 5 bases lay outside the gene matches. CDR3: CASSGQAGQPQHF. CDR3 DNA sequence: TGTGCCAGCTCAGGACAGGCAGGGCAGCCCCAGCATTTT.

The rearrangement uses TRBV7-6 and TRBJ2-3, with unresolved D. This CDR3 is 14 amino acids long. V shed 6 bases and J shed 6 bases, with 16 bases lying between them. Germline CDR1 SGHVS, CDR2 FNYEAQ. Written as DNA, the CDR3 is TGTGCCAGCAGACCACTTCTCCCGTCCGATACGCAGTATTTT. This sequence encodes CASRPLLPSDTQYF.

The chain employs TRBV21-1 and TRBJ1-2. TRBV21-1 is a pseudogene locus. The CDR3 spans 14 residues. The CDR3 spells CASNQCGGNYGYTF. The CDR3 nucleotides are TGTGCCAGCAACCAATGCGGGGGTAACTATGGCTACACCTTC.

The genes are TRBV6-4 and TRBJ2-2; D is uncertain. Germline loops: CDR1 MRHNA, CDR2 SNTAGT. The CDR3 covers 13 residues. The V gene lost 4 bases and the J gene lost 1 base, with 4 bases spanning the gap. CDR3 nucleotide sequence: TGTGCCAGCAGTGCCGAGAACACCGGGGAGCTGTTTTTT. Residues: CASSAENTGELFF.

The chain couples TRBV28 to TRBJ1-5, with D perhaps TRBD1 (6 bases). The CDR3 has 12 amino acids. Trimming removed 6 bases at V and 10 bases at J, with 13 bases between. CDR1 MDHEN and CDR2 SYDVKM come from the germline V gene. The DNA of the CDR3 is TGTGCCAGCAGCTTAACAGGGAATCCCCAGCATTTT. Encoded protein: CASSLTGNPQHF.

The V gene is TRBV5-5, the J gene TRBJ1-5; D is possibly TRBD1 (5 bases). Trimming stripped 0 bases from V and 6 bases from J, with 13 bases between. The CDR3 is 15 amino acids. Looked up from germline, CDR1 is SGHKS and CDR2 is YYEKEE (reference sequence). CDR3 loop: CASSLGAGLRQPQHF. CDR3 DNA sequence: TGTGCCAGCAGCTTGGGTGCAGGGCTCCGTCAGCCCCAGCATTTT.

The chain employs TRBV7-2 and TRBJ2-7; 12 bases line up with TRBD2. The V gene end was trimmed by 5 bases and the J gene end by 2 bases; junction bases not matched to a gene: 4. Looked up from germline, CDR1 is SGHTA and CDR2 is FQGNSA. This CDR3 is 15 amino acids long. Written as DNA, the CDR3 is TGTGCCAGCAGCCCGACTAGCGGGAGTACCTACGAGCAGTACTTC. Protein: CASSPTSGSTYEQYF.

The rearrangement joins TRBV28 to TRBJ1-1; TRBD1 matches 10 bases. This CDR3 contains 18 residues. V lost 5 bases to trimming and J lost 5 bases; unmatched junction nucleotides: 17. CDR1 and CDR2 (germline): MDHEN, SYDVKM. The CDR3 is CASSSPLDRGEYRTEAFF. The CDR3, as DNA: TGTGCCAGCAGTAGTCCCCTGGACAGGGGGGAGTATCGGACTGAAGCTTTCTTT.

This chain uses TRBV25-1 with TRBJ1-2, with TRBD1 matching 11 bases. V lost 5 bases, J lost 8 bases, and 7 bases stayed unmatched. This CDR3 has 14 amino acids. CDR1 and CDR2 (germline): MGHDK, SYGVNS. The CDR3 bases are TGTGCCAGCAGTTTCGGACAGGGGGCGGAGGGCTACACCTTC. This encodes CASSFGQGAEGYTF.

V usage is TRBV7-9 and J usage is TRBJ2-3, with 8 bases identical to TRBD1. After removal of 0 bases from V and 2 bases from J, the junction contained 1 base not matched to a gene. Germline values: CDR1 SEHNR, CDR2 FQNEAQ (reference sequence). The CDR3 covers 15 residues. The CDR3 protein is CASSLATGDTDTQYF. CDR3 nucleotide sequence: TGTGCCAGCAGCTTAGCGACAGGGGACACAGATACGCAGTATTTT.

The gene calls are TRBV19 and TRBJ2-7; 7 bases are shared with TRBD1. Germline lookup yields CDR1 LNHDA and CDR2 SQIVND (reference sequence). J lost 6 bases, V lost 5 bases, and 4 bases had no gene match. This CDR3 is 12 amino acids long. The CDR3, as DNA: TGTGCCAGTAGTCGGACAGGAGGCGAGCAGTACTTC. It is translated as CASSRTGGEQYF.

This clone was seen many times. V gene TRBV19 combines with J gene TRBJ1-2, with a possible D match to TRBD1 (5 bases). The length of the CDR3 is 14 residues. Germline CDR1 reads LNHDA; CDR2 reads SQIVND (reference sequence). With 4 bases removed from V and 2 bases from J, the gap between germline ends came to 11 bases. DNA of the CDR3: TGTGCCAGTAGTACGGGACTGACCAACTATGGCTACACCTTC. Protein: CASSTGLTNYGYTF.

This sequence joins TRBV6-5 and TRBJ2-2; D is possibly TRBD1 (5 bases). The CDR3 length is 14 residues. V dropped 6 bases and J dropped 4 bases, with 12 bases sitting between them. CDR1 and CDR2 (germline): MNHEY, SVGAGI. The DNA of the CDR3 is TGTGCCAGCAGCCAAGACAGCGTCACCGGGGAGCTGTTTTTT. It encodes CASSQDSVTGELFF.

CDR3 protein: CSVEEDGRRNNEQFF. CDR3 coding DNA: TGCAGCGTTGAAGAGGACGGGAGACGTAACAATGAGCAGTTCTTC. This chain links TRBV29-1 with TRBJ2-1; D may be TRBD2 (6 bases). The V gene's germline CDR1 is SQVTM and CDR2 ANQGSEA. Trimming removed 0 bases from V and 5 bases from J, with 14 bases in between. The length of the CDR3 is 15 residues.

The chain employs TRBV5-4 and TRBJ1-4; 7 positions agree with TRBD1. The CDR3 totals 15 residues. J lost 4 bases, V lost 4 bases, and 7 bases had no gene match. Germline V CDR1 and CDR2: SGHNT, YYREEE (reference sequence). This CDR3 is CASSEQGHYNEKLFF. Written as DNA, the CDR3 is TGTGCCAGCAGCGAACAGGGGCACTATAATGAAAAACTGTTTTTT. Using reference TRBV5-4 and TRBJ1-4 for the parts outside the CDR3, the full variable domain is ETGVTQSPTHLIKTRGQQVTLRCSSQSGHNTVSWYQQALGQGPQFIFQYYREEENGRGNFPPRFSGLQFPNYSSELNVNALELDDSALYLCASSEQGHYNEKLFFGSGTQLSVL.

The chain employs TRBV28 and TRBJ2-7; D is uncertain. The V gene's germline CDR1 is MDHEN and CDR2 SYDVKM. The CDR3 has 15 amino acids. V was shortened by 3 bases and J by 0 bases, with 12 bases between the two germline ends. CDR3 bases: TGTGCCAGCAGTTTTCTCGGCAAGAACTCCTACGAGCAGTACTTC. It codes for CASSFLGKNSYEQYF.

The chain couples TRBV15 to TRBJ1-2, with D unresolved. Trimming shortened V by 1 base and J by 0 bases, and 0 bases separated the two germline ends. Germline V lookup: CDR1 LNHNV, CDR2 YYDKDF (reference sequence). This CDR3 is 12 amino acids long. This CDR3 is CATSRANYGYTF. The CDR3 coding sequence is TGTGCCACCAGCAGAGCTAACTATGGCTACACCTTC.